The 23 T cell receptor beta chains given below trace back to one sample, sequenced in a study of cytomegalovirus exposure and HLA in healthy donors. The study ran its PCR with 60 Vbeta and 13 Jbeta primers. The protocol was immunoSEQ multiplex PCR, while the TCRdb copy is restricted to in-frame clones and leaves out a portion. The listing contains around 84,000 clones. The sequenced sample was PBMCs. Source of these receptors: a man aged 25 to 45 in good health and CMV-seronegative.

This chain links TRBV5-4 with TRBJ1-1; 9 bases agree with TRBD1. V gave up 7 bases and J gave up 3 bases; unmatched junction bases: 10. This CDR3 has 15 residues. Germline values: CDR1 SGHNT, CDR2 YYREEE (reference sequence). CDR3 loop: CASGPTGGTYTEAFF. CDR3 bases: TGTGCCAGCGGCCCGACAGGGGGAACGTACACTGAAGCTTTCTTT.

This chain connects TRBV5-1 to TRBJ1-1; D may be TRBD1 (5 bases). The CDR3 covers 13 residues. V was shortened by 4 bases and J by 4 bases, with 11 bases between the two germline ends. From germline, CDR1 is SGHRS and CDR2 YFSETQ. CDR3 in amino acids: CASSGGGGTEAFF. The CDR3 bases are TGCGCCAGCAGCGGGGGGGGAGGCACTGAAGCTTTCTTT.

J is TRBJ1-1 and V is TRBV10-3; D is unclear. V dropped 3 bases and J dropped 3 bases, with 14 bases sitting between them. The CDR3 sequence is 15 residues long. Germline V CDR1 and CDR2: ENHRY, SYGVKD. The CDR3 DNA follows: TGTGCCATCAGTGAAACCTCAGAATATGACACTGAAGCTTTCTTT. The encoded protein is CAISETSEYDTEAFF.

The rearrangement joins TRBV11-3 to TRBJ2-7; 8 bases are shared with TRBD1. Germline trimming cut 5 bases from V and 2 bases from J; bases unmatched to any gene: 5. The CDR3 contains 14 residues. The germline CDR1 and CDR2 sequences are SGHNT and YENEEA. The CDR3, as DNA: TGTGCCAGCAGCCGATTGGGACAGGCCTACGAGCAGTACTTC. It is translated as CASSRLGQAYEQYF.

The chain carries TRBV19 and TRBJ1-1; TRBD1 might be the D (5 bases). V lost 3 bases, J lost 0 bases, and 8 bases lay in between. The CDR3 loop spans 14 amino acids. The germline V gene encodes CDR1 LNHDA and CDR2 SQIVND (reference sequence). The CDR3: CASSIRGVNTEAFF. CDR3 nucleotides: TGTGCCAGTAGTATTCGGGGGGTGAACACTGAAGCTTTCTTT. The full variable domain, rest sourced from reference TRBV19 and TRBJ1-1, is DGGITQSPKYLFRKEGQNVTLSCEQNLNHDAMYWYRQDPGQGLRLIYYSQIVNDFQKGDIAEGYSVSREKKESFPLTVTSAQKNPTAFYLCASSIRGVNTEAFFGQGTRLTVV.

The chain employs TRBV5-5 and TRBJ2-3, with D hard to call. CDR1 and CDR2 (germline): SGHKS, YYEKEE (reference sequence). The CDR3 is made up of 12 amino acids. V lost 2 bases to trimming and J lost 2 bases, with 3 bases between them. The CDR3 DNA reads as TGTGCCAGCAGCTTCAACACAGATACGCAGTATTTT. Protein: CASSFNTDTQYF. The variable domain in full, with the rest retrieved from reference TRBV5-5 and TRBJ2-3, is DAGVTQSPTHLIKTRGQQVTLRCSPISGHKSVSWYQQVLGQGPQFIFQYYEKEERGRGNFPDRFSARQFPNYSSELNVNALLLGDSALYLCASSFNTDTQYFGPGTRLTVL.

This chain connects TRBV2 to TRBJ2-1; a possible D gene is TRBD1 (6 bases). Germline CDR1 and CDR2: SNHLY and FYNNEI. This CDR3 is built from 13 residues. With 7 bases removed from V and 3 bases from J, the gap between germline ends came to 10 bases. Here the CDR3 DNA reads TGTGCCAGCACCACCAGGGGCTACAATGAGCAGTTCTTC. Translating it yields CASTTRGYNEQFF.

This sequence joins TRBV5-6 and TRBJ1-5; 11 positions agree with TRBD1. The V and J ends lost 3 bases and 5 bases, in that order; junction bases with no gene match: 10. The CDR3 is made up of 17 amino acids. Germline CDR1 is SGHDT and CDR2 is YYEEEE. For the CDR3, the DNA is TGTGCCAGCAGCTCCTCATGGGGACAGGGGGAACATCAGCCCCAGCATTTT. Translated: CASSSSWGQGEHQPQHF.

The genes are TRBV28 and TRBJ1-5; 8 nucleotides match TRBD1. This CDR3 has 16 residues. The V segment lost 5 bases and the J segment 6 bases; nucleotides outside the gene matches: 12. Germline CDR1 reads MDHEN; CDR2 reads SYDVKM. CDR3 sequence: CASSRGQGGWVQPQHF. The CDR3 bases are TGTGCCAGCAGTAGAGGACAGGGAGGTTGGGTTCAGCCCCAGCATTTT.

The J gene is TRBJ1-6, the V gene TRBV2; possibly TRBD1 for D (6 bases). V lost 4 bases and J 7 bases, leaving 17 bases between the germline ends. This CDR3 comprises 16 residues. CDR1 SNHLY and CDR2 FYNNEI come from the germline V gene. The CDR3 sequence: CASSALETGYNSPLHF. CDR3 bases: TGTGCCAGCAGTGCCTTAGAAACAGGGTACAATTCACCCCTCCACTTT.

The V call is TRBV18, the J call TRBJ2-2; D not resolved. V was trimmed by 1 base and J by 2 bases, leaving 5 bases between them. From germline, CDR1 is KGHSH and CDR2 LQKENI. This CDR3 contains 14 residues. The CDR3 loop is CASSPLTNTGELFF. DNA of the CDR3: TGTGCCAGCTCACCACTCACTAACACCGGGGAGCTGTTTTTT. Drawing the rest from reference TRBV18 and TRBJ2-2, the complete variable domain is NAGVMQNPRHLVRRRGQEARLRCSPMKGHSHVYWYRQLPEEGLKFMVYLQKENIIDESGMPKERFSAEFPKEGPSILRIQQVVRGDSAAYFCASSPLTNTGELFFGEGSRLTVL.

CDR3 loop: CASSTRMGNGYTF. CDR3 DNA: TGTGCCAGCAGCACCCGGATGGGCAATGGCTACACCTTC. The V gene is TRBV7-2, the J gene TRBJ1-2; D call uncertain. Germline lookup yields CDR1 SGHTA and CDR2 FQGNSA. Trimming shortened V by 5 bases and J by 6 bases, and 13 bases separated the two germline ends. The CDR3 sequence is 13 residues long.

This sequence joins TRBV7-2 and TRBJ2-3, with D perhaps TRBD2 (7 bases). The germline V gene encodes CDR1 SGHTA and CDR2 FQGNSA. The CDR3 extends over 15 amino acids. Trimming removed 2 bases at V and 3 bases at J, with 12 bases between. CDR3 in amino acids: CASSLWGGATDTQYF. The CDR3 bases are TGTGCCAGCAGCTTATGGGGGGGGGCAACAGATACGCAGTATTTT.

This chain joins TRBV9 and TRBJ2-5, with D possibly being TRBD1 (6 bases). This CDR3 comprises 15 residues. Germline lookup yields CDR1 SGDLS and CDR2 YYNGEE. V was cut by 0 bases and J by 2 bases, with 11 bases left in between. The CDR3 DNA reads TGTGCCAGCAGCGTAGGGGGGACACCTCAAGAGACCCAGTACTTC. Translating it yields CASSVGGTPQETQYF.

CDR3 bases: TGTGCCAGTAGTACTAGGGACAGGGGGCTTCGTGGCTACACCTTC. Amino acid sequence: CASSTRDRGLRGYTF. This chain joins TRBV19 and TRBJ1-2, with TRBD1 identical over 12 bases. Trimming took 4 bases from V and 7 from J; bases not matched to a gene: 7. From germline, CDR1 is LNHDA and CDR2 SQIVND (reference sequence). CDR3 length: 15 residues.

Turning to this clone: Germline and junction disagree at one end, which may indicate a read error. Other DNA sequences from this sample encode an identical CDR3 as well. The J gene is TRBJ1-4, the V gene TRBV9; 8 positions agree with TRBD1. The CDR3 extends over 14 amino acids. Germline CDR1 is SGDLS and CDR2 is YYNGEE. CDR3 protein: CASSRDRWSEKLFF. The CDR3 DNA is TGTGCCAGCAGCCGGGACAGGTGGAGTGAAAAACTGTTCTTT.

The chain couples TRBV2 to TRBJ2-1, with 12 positions matching TRBD2. With 5 bases clipped from V and 4 bases from J, the junction kept 3 bases outside the gene matches. The CDR3 is made up of 15 amino acids. Germline V gene data show CDR1 as SNHLY and CDR2 as FYNNEI. This chain's CDR3 is CASSKLAGGYNEQFF. CDR3 coding DNA: TGTGCCAGCAGTAAACTAGCGGGGGGTTACAATGAGCAGTTCTTC.

CDR3 nucleotides: TGTGCCAGCAGTCCAGGGGGCGGAAAGACCCAGTACTTC. Protein sequence: CASSPGGGKTQYF. The genes are TRBV6-5 and TRBJ2-5; 8 nucleotides agree with TRBD1. The CDR3 extends over 13 amino acids. Per the germline V gene, CDR1 is MNHEY and CDR2 is SVGAGI. With V trimmed by 5 bases and J by 6 bases, 5 bases remained unmatched.

The chain recombines TRBV6-6 with TRBJ1-5, with 7 bases matching TRBD1. The germline CDR1 and CDR2 sequences are MNHNY and SVGAGI (reference sequence). The J segment lost 7 bases and the V segment lost 4 bases, leaving 7 bases of the junction unmatched. This CDR3 has 14 residues. Here the CDR3 reads CASSSGTVGQPQHF. The CDR3 bases are TGTGCCAGCAGTTCCGGGACAGTCGGACAGCCCCAGCATTTT.

The V gene is TRBV5-5, the J gene TRBJ1-5; D gene unclear. V dropped 5 bases and J dropped 2 bases, with 8 bases sitting between them. Germline values: CDR1 SGHKS, CDR2 YYEKEE (reference sequence). This CDR3 has 13 residues. CDR3: CASSPRGNQPQHF. CDR3 DNA: TGTGCCAGCAGTCCCCGGGGCAATCAGCCCCAGCATTTT.

This rearrangement joins TRBV4-2 to TRBJ1-4; D remains unclear. Trimming shortened V by 0 bases and J by 8 bases, and 10 bases separated the two germline ends. In germline, CDR1 is LGHNA, CDR2 YNFKEQ. The CDR3 covers 14 residues. The CDR3 region has the DNA TGTGCCAGCAGCCAAGATCTGCGGCTCGAAAAACTGTTTTTT. Its translation is CASSQDLRLEKLFF.

V and J are TRBV5-1 and TRBJ2-1, with a tentative D call TRBD2 (5 bases). Trimming pared 4 bases from V and 7 bases from J, leaving 15 bases between. Per the germline V gene, CDR1 is SGHRS and CDR2 is YFSETQ. The CDR3 covers 14 residues. The CDR3 region is CASSLEGSGNEQFF. DNA of the CDR3: TGCGCCAGCAGCCTGGAAGGCTCGGGGAATGAGCAGTTCTTC.

V usage is TRBV29-1 and J usage is TRBJ1-1; a possible D gene is TRBD1 (5 bases). Germline CDR1 is SQVTM and CDR2 is ANQGSEA. V was pared by 4 bases and J by 0 bases, with 6 bases between. The CDR3 contains 12 residues. This CDR3 reads CSVGQLNTEAFF. In DNA form, the CDR3 reads TGCAGCGTTGGACAGCTGAACACTGAAGCTTTCTTT.